Presented here are 22 T cell receptor beta chains from one specimen sequenced in a study of human T cells and chemical hapten exposure (dated by TCRdb to the early 2020s). Library method: RACE. The reads were generated on a NextSeq 500. The public sequencing data were trimmed at Q25 with fastp and processed into clonotypes with MiXCR by TCRdb, which kept only in-frame beta chains. Identical CDR3 protein sequences are pooled into one entry, listed with their most common genes and DNA. This sample comprises 300,000 to 450,000 distinct CDR3 sequences, roughly 5% of them detected only once. Jointly, the top ten make up around 2.6% of the sample. The time point label here, explained by the study, means: pre-sensitization, week 0. Interpreted using the paper, the treatment or condition label stands for: therapeutic diphenylcyclopropenone sensitization with weekly scalp DPC. The sample was whole blood, taken in connection with sensitization to the hapten diphenylcyclopropenone (DPC). The receptors were gathered from a woman in her fifties or sixties with alopecia areata. Some clones in this sample may be carry-over from other donors' samples.

This clonotype was detected many times. The chain uses TRBV9 and TRBJ2-1, with unresolved D. Trimming stripped 0 bases from V and 0 bases from J, with 7 bases between. CDR3 length: 15 amino acids. Germline V CDR1 and CDR2: SGDLS, YYNGEE. CDR3 region: CASSVDLSSYNEQFF. The DNA of the CDR3 is TGTGCCAGCAGCGTAGACCTAAGCTCCTACAATGAGCAGTTCTTC.

The CDR3 DNA reads as TGTGCCGGCTTGGGGATATCGGGCTCCTACGAGCAGTACTTC. Protein product: CAGLGISGSYEQYF. This chain links TRBV7-6 with TRBJ2-7; D call uncertain. V was trimmed by 11 bases and J by 0 bases, leaving 17 bases between them. The CDR3 sequence is 14 residues long. Germline CDR1 reads SGHVS; CDR2 reads FNYEAQ. The whole variable domain, filled in from reference TRBV7-6 and TRBJ2-7, reads GAGVSQSPRYKVTKRGQDVALRCDPISGHVSLYWYRQALGQGPEFLTYFNYEAQQDKSGLPNDRFSAERPEGSISTLTIQRTEQRDSAMYRCAGLGISGSYEQYFGPGTRLTVT.

This clonotype has ten or more counts. The V call is TRBV5-1, the J call TRBJ2-6; D is perhaps TRBD2 (6 bases). V lost 2 bases, J lost 0 bases, and 15 bases lay in between. The V gene's germline CDR1 is SGHRS and CDR2 YFSETQ. The CDR3 consists of 18 residues. CDR3 sequence (DNA): TGCGCCAGCAGCTTTGTGGAGGGAAGTGCCTCTGGGGCCAACGTCCTGACTTTC. It specifies CASSFVEGSASGANVLTF.

This clonotype appeared many times. This chain connects TRBV6-1 to TRBJ1-1; D is unresolved. V lost 6 bases and J 0 bases, leaving 8 bases between the germline ends. This CDR3 contains 13 residues. The germline gives CDR1 MNHNS, CDR2 SASEGT. The CDR3 is CASRMTLNTEAFF. In DNA, the CDR3 is TGTGCCAGCAGGATGACATTGAACACTGAAGCTTTCTTT.

This clonotype was seen repeatedly, ten times or more. The chain carries TRBV5-5 and TRBJ2-5, with TRBD1 matching 8 bases. The V segment lost 7 bases and the J segment 2 bases; nucleotides outside the gene matches: 13. Germline CDR1 is SGHKS and CDR2 is YYEKEE (reference sequence). The CDR3 extends over 16 amino acids. Here the CDR3 reads CASSSPDDRGQETQYF. The CDR3 bases are TGTGCCAGCTCCTCCCCAGACGACAGGGGACAAGAGACCCAGTACTTC.

This clonotype has only a few counts. The chain recombines TRBV6-6 with TRBJ2-7; 15 nucleotides align to TRBD2. From germline, CDR1 is MNHNY and CDR2 SVGAGI (reference sequence). This CDR3 is 16 amino acids long. With V trimmed by 5 bases and J by 4 bases, 6 bases remained unmatched. CDR3 region: CASSAGLAGGGYEQYF. Written as DNA, the CDR3 is TGTGCCAGCAGTGCCGGACTAGCGGGAGGGGGATACGAGCAGTACTTC.

This chain uses TRBV5-1 with TRBJ1-1; TRBD1 is a possible D gene (6 bases). The CDR3 is 15 amino acids. Germline loops: CDR1 SGHRS, CDR2 YFSETQ. Trimming took 4 bases from V and 1 from J, leaving 14 bases between them. CDR3 residues: CASSVATGRNTEAFF. The CDR3 DNA reads as TGCGCCAGCAGCGTGGCGACAGGCCGGAACACTGAAGCTTTCTTT.

This clonotype was observed at least ten times. This chain connects TRBV7-9 to TRBJ2-7; a possible D gene is TRBD1 (6 bases). Germline V CDR1 and CDR2: SEHNR, FQNEAQ (reference sequence). Between the trimmed V and J ends, which lost 4 bases and 0 bases, there was a span of 13 bases. The CDR3 spans 15 residues. CDR3 protein: CASSSPQGLSYEQYF. CDR3 nucleotide sequence: TGTGCCAGCAGCTCCCCACAGGGCCTCTCCTACGAGCAGTACTTC.

This clonotype showed up just a few times. V gene TRBV7-9 combines with J gene TRBJ1-1, with D maybe TRBD1 (6 bases). This CDR3 has 15 amino acids. Trimming left V 6 bases short and J 0 bases short, with 14 bases between. Germline assignment: CDR1 SEHNR and CDR2 FQNEAQ (reference sequence). The CDR3, as DNA: TGTGCCAGCAGTGGGACACATGGATTGAACACTGAAGCTTTCTTT. It specifies CASSGTHGLNTEAFF.

CDR3 amino acids: CASRMTGGVSYNEQFF. The CDR3 region has the DNA TGTGCCAGCAGGATGACTGGGGGAGTCTCCTACAATGAGCAGTTCTTC. This chain joins TRBV12-3 or TRBV12-4 and TRBJ2-1; the D call may be TRBD1 or TRBD2 (5 bases each). V was shortened by 6 bases and J by 0 bases, with 15 bases between the two germline ends. The CDR3 consists of 16 residues.

This clonotype came up many times. V gene TRBV7-2 combines with J gene TRBJ2-7; 10 positions agree with TRBD1. The J segment lost 6 bases and the V segment lost 4 bases, leaving 3 bases of the junction unmatched. CDR1 and CDR2 (germline): SGHTA, FQGNSA. The CDR3 has 13 residues. The CDR3 spells CASSSDRGREQYF. As DNA, the CDR3 is TGTGCCAGCAGCTCTGACAGGGGGCGCGAGCAGTACTTC.

There are a few counts of this clonotype. V gene TRBV2 combines with J gene TRBJ1-1, with a tentative D call TRBD1 (6 bases). With 5 bases removed from V and 5 bases from J, the gap between germline ends came to 18 bases. Germline CDR1 reads SNHLY; CDR2 reads FYNNEI. The CDR3 contains 15 residues. In DNA, the CDR3 is TGTGCCAGCAGTAAAGGGACATTGGGTGGGACTGAAGCTTTCTTT. Translated: CASSKGTLGGTEAFF.

This clonotype was picked up many times. J is TRBJ2-7 and V is TRBV20-1, with D hard to call. CDR3 length: 10 residues. Germline CDR1 is DFQATT and CDR2 is SNEGSKA (reference sequence). The CDR3 nucleotides read TGCTGCGCCCCAGGTGGCGAGCAGTACTTC. Amino acid sequence: CCAPGGEQYF.

In this sample, this clonotype turned up a few times. V is TRBV29-1 and J is TRBJ1-1; 7 bases match TRBD1. There are 18 residues in the CDR3. Losses at the gene ends were 2 bases for V and 0 bases for J; bases not matched to a gene: 15. Germline values: CDR1 SQVTM, CDR2 ANQGSEA. CDR3 region: CSVELTGRTLDMNTEAFF. For the CDR3, the DNA is TGCAGCGTTGAATTGACAGGGCGAACCTTAGATATGAACACTGAAGCTTTCTTT.

This clonotype was seen only a few times. The chain employs TRBV5-4 and TRBJ2-2; unclear D gene. The length of the CDR3 is 15 residues. V lost 1 base, J lost 4 bases, and 11 bases lay in between. Germline V gene data show CDR1 as SGHNT and CDR2 as YYREEE (reference sequence). The CDR3 protein is CASSLRLDATGELFF. CDR3 bases: TGTGCCAGCAGCTTGCGGCTAGACGCCACCGGGGAGCTGTTTTTT.

The sample holds many counts of this clonotype. The chain carries TRBV12-3 or TRBV12-4 and TRBJ2-7, with D possibly being TRBD2 (6 bases). The CDR3 runs 14 residues. V lost 3 bases, J lost 4 bases, and 13 bases lay in between. The CDR3 loop is CASSFRDLTYEQYF. The CDR3 nucleotides read TGTGCCAGCAGTTTTAGGGACTTAACATACGAGCAGTACTTC.

This clonotype was detected many times. V gene TRBV6-4 combines with J gene TRBJ1-5; TRBD1 matches 8 bases. This CDR3 region has 14 residues. Germline trimming cut 3 bases from V and 7 bases from J; bases unmatched to any gene: 5. Germline CDR1 and CDR2: MRHNA and SNTAGT. CDR3 DNA: TGTGCCAGCAGTGAGGCAGGGGGCGGACAGCCCCAGCATTTT. It translates to CASSEAGGGQPQHF.

This clonotype was seen ten or more times. The J gene is TRBJ2-3, the V gene TRBV27; unclear D gene. This CDR3 has 14 amino acids. V was trimmed by 7 bases and J by 2 bases, leaving 13 bases between them. Looked up from germline, CDR1 is MNHEY and CDR2 is SMNVEV (reference sequence). DNA of the CDR3: TGTGCCAGCACCTTTGGTAGCTTCACAGATACGCAGTATTTT. Its translation: CASTFGSFTDTQYF.

This clonotype showed up many times. This rearrangement joins TRBV12-5 to TRBJ2-2, with a possible D match to TRBD1 (5 bases). From germline, CDR1 is LGHNT and CDR2 FRNRAP. The CDR3 is made up of 16 amino acids. With 0 bases removed from V and 6 bases from J, the gap between germline ends came to 14 bases. CDR3 loop: CASGLVQGAYPGELFF. DNA of the CDR3: TGTGCTAGTGGTTTGGTACAAGGGGCCTACCCCGGGGAGCTGTTTTTT.

This clonotype was recorded many times. The CDR3 region is CASSSKGTGELFF. The CDR3 DNA reads as TGTGCCAGCTCGTCTAAGGGGACCGGGGAGCTGTTTTTT. The rearrangement joins TRBV6-5 to TRBJ2-2; the D gene is possibly TRBD1 (5 bases). Germline loops: CDR1 MNHEY, CDR2 SVGAGI. This CDR3 contains 13 residues. V was cut by 8 bases and J by 5 bases, with 12 bases left in between.

This clonotype was counted only a few times. This chain joins TRBV20-1 and TRBJ1-5; a weak D match, TRBD1 (5 bases). V shed 6 bases and J shed 15 bases, with 12 bases lying between them. The CDR3 totals 9 residues. CDR1 is DFQATT and CDR2 is SNEGSKA in the germline V gene (reference sequence). CDR3 protein: CSAGTPPHF. The CDR3 DNA follows: TGCAGTGCCGGGACCCCTCCGCATTTT.

This clonotype was seen a few times. V and J are TRBV7-2 and TRBJ1-2; 10 bases align to TRBD1. Germline CDR1 SGHTA, CDR2 FQGNSA. V lost 5 bases to trimming and J lost 4 bases; unmatched junction nucleotides: 7. The CDR3 has 15 residues. DNA for the CDR3: TGTGCCAGCAGCCAGACAGGGGGCGAAGGCTATGGCTACACCTTC. Residues: CASSQTGGEGYGYTF.